This T cell receptor beta chain was obtained from a study of shared clonotypes between healthy human individuals. Overall study context: The study used three CD4 naive, three CD4 memory, two CD8 naive and one CD8 memory plate per donor. Study observations and caveats: Compared with clonotypes that all four donors shared, non-shared clonotypes had lower generation probabilities. The study generally estimated greater richness for naive than memory subsets.

This CDR3 is 17 amino acids long. The V and J ends lost 0 bases and 5 bases respectively, with 17 bases between them. Germline V gene sequence: CDR1 MNHEY, CDR2 SMNVEV (reference sequence). Assay: immunoSEQ multiplex PCR; the TCRdb copy retains only in-frame clones and omits some. The sample has roughly 2.1 million clones, about 92% seen once. Comments on this clone: The antigen is undetermined.

Only CD45RO-negative cells positively selected for CCR7 counted as naive CD8 cells, so terminally differentiated effector memory CD45RA+ cells were excluded. Healthy adults negative for HIV, lacking recent acute infections or vaccinations, served as donors. This receptor was identified in a young man in good health. Some clones in this sample may be carry-over from other donors' samples. V and J are TRBV27 and TRBJ1-5; D is perhaps TRBD1 (6 bases). Sequencing was performed on naive CD8+ T cells from PBMCs. The CDR3 DNA follows: TGTGCCAGCAGTTTATCCGGGGGCGCATATTCTGATCAGCCCCAGCATTTT. It specifies CASSLSGGAYSDQPQHF.